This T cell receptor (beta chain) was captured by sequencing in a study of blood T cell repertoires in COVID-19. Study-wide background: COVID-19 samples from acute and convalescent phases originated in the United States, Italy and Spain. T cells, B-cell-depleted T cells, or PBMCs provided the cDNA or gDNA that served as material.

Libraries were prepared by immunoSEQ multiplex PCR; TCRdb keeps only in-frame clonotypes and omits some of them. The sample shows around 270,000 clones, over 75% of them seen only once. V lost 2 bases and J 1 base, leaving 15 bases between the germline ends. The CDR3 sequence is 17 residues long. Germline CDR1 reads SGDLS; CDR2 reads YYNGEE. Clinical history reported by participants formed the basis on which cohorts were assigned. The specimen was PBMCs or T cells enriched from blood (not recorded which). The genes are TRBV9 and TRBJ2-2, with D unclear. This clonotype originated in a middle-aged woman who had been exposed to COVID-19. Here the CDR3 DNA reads TGTGCCAGCAGCGTCTTTCGGAGTCCCCTGAACACCGGGGAGCTGTTTTTT. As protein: CASSVFRSPLNTGELFF. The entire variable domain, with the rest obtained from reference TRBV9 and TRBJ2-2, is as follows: DSGVTQTPKHLITATGQRVTLRCSPRSGDLSVYWYQQSLDQGLQFLIQYYNGEERAKGNILERFSAQQFPDLHSELNLSSLELGDSALYFCASSVFRSPLNTGELFFGEGSRLTVL.